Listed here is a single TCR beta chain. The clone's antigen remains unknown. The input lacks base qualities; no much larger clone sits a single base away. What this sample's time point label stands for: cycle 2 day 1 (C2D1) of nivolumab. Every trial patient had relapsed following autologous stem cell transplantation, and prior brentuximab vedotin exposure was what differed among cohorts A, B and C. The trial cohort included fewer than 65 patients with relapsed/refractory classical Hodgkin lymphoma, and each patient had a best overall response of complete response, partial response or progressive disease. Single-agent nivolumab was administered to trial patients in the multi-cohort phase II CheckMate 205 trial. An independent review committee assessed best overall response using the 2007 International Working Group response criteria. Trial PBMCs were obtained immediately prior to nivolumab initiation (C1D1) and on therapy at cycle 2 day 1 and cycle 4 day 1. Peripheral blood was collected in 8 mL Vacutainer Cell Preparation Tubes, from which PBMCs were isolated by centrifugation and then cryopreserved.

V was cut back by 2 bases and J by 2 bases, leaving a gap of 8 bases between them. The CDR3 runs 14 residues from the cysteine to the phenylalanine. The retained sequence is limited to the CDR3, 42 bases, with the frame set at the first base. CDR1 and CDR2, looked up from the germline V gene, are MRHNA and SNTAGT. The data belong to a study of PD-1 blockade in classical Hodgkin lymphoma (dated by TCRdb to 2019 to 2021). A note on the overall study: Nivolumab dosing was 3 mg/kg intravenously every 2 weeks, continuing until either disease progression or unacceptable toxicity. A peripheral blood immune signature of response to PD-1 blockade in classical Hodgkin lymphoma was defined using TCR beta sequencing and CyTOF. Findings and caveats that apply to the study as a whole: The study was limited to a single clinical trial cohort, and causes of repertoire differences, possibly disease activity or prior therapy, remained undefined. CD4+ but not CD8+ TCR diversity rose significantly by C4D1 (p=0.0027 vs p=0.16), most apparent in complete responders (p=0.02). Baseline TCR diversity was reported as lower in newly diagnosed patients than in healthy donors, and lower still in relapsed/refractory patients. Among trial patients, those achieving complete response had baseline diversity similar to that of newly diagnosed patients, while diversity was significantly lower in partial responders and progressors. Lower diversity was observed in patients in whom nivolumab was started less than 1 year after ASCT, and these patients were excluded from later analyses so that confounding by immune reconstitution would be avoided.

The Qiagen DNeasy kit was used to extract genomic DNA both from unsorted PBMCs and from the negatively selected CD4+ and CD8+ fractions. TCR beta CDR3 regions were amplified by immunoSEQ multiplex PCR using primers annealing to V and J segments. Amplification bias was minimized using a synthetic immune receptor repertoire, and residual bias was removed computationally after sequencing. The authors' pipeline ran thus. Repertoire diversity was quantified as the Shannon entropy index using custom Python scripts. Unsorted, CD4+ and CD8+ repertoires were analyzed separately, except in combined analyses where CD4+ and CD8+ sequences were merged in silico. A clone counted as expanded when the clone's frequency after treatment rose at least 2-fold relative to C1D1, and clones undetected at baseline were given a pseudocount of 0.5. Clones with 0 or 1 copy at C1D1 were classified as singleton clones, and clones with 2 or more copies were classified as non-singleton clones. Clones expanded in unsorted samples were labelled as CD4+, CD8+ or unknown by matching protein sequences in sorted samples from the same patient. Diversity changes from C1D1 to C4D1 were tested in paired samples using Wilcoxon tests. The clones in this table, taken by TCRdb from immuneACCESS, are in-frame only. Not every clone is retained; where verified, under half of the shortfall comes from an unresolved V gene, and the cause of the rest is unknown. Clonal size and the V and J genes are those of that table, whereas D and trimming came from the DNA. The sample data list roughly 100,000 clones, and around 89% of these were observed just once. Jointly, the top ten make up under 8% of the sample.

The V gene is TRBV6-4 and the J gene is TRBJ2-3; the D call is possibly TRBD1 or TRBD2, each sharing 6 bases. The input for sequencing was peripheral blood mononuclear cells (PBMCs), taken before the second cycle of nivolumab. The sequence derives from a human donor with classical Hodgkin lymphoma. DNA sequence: TGTGCCAGCAGTGACGGGGGGCCCACAGATACGCAGTATTTT. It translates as CASSDGGPTDTQYF.